This T cell receptor (beta chain) was observed in a study of T cell responses to AZD1222 COVID-19 vaccine. This table comes from immunoSEQ multiplex PCR, and its TCRdb copy is limited to in-frame clones, with some not included. The sample records approximately 88,000 clones, approximately 90% being singletons. In this sample, this clone turned up once. The germline CDR1 and CDR2 sequences are KGHSH and LQKENI. V dropped 0 bases and J dropped 5 bases, with 21 bases sitting between them. The CDR3 has 18 residues. The receptor's source is an adult in good health. The chain is built from TRBV18 and TRBJ2-3; TRBD1 or TRBD2 may be the D gene (5 bases each). The specimen was peripheral blood, collected on day 0 of AZD1222 vaccination. DNA of the CDR3: TGTGCCAGCTCACCACCACCCCGGTCAGGGAGTTTAGTAGATACGCAGTATTTT. Amino acid sequence: CASSPPPRSGSLVDTQYF. The entire variable domain, with the rest obtained from reference TRBV18 and TRBJ2-3, is as follows: NAGVMQNPRHLVRRRGQEARLRCSPMKGHSHVYWYRQLPEEGLKFMVYLQKENIIDESGMPKERFSAEFPKEGPSILRIQQVVRGDSAAYFCASSPPPRSGSLVDTQYFGPGTRLTVL.